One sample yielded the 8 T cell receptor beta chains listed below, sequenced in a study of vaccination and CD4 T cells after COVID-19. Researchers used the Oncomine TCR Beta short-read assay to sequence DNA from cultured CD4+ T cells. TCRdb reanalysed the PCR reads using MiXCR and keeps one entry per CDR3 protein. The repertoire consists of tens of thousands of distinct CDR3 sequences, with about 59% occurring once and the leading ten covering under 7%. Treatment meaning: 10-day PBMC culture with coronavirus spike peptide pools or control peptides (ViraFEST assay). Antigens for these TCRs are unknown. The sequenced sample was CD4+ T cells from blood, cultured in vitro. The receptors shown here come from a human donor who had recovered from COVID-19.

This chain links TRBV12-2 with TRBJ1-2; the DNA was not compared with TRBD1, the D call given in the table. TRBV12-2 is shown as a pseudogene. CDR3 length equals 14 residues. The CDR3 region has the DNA TGTGCAAGTCGCTTTCTAAACAGGGACTATGGCTACACCTTC. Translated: CASRFLNRDYGYTF.

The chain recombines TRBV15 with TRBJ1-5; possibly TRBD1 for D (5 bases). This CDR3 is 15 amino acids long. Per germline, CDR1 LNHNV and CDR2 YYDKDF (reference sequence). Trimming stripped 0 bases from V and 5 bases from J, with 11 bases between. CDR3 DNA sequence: TGTGCCACCAGCAGAGAAAGGCAGGGTTATCAGCCCCAGCATTTT. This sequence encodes CATSRERQGYQPQHF.

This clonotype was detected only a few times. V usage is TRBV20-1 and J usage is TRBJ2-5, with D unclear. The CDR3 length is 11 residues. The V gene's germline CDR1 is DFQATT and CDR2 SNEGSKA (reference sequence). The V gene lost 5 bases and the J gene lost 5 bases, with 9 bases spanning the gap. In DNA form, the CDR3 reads TGCAGTGCTCCCCCCAGGGAGACCCAGTACTTC. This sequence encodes CSAPPRETQYF.

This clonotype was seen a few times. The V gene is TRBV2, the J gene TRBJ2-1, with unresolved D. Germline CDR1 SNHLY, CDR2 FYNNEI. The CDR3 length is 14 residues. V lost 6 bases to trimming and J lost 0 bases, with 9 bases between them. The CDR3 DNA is TGTGCCAGCAGAGGGCATTACTCCTACAATGAGCAGTTCTTC. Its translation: CASRGHYSYNEQFF.

In nucleotides, the CDR3 is TGTGCCAGCAGCCAAGGGGTGGTGGCCTACAATGAGCAGTTCTTC. Its translation: CASSQGVVAYNEQFF. The V and J genes are TRBV5-4 and TRBJ2-1, with a weak D call TRBD1 (5 bases). Trimming took off 4 bases at V and 2 bases at J, with 13 bases between the two ends. Germline V gives CDR1 SGHNT, CDR2 YYREEE (reference sequence). This CDR3 contains 15 residues.

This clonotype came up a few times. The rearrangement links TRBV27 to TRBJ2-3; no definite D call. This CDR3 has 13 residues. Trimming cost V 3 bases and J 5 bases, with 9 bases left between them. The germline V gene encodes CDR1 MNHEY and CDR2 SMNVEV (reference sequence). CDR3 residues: CASSFRLRDTQYF. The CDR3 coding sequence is TGTGCCAGCAGTTTCAGACTCCGAGATACGCAGTATTTT.

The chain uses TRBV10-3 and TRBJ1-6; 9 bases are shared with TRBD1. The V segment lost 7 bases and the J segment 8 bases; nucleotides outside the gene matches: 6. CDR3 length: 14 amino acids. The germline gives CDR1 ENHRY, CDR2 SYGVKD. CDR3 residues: CAITRDREDSPLHF. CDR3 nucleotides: TGTGCCATCACCAGGGACAGGGAGGATTCACCCCTCCACTTT.

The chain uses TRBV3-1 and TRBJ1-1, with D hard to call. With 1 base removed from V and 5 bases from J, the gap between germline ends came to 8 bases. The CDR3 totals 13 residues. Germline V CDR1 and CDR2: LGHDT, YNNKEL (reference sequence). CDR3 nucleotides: TGTGCCAGCAGCCAAGGGGGTAGGACTGAAGCTTTCTTT. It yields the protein CASSQGGRTEAFF. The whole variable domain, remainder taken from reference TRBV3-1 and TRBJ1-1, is DTAVSQTPKYLVTQMGNDKSIKCEQNLGHDTMYWYKQDSKKFLKIMFSYNNKELIINETVPNRFSPKSPDKAHLNLHINSLELGDSAVYFCASSQGGRTEAFFGQGTRLTVV.